These 5 T cell receptor beta chains originate from one sample sequenced in a study of blood T cell repertoires in COVID-19. Here immunoSEQ multiplex PCR was the method, and the copy in TCRdb shows in-frame clones only, minus some. Counted here are around 200,000 clones, around 90% occurring once; the ten biggest clones make up approximately 12%. Sequences were obtained from peripheral blood. These receptors all come from a woman aged 18-35 years who had recovered from COVID-19.

This clone was seen just once. The chain recombines TRBV6-5 with TRBJ1-2; D possibly corresponds to TRBD1 (5 bases). The CDR3 length is 16 residues. Germline CDR1 MNHEY, CDR2 SVGAGI. Trimming removed 0 bases from V and 1 base from J, with 12 bases in between. CDR3 DNA sequence: TGTGCCAGCAGTTACTCTTGGGGGGAAATTAACTATGGCTACACCTTC. Its translation is CASSYSWGEINYGYTF.

The chain combines TRBV11-2 with TRBJ2-3; TRBD2 matches 7 bases. Germline loops: CDR1 SGHAT, CDR2 FQNNGV. The CDR3 runs to 15 residues. Losses at the gene ends were 4 bases for V and 6 bases for J; bases not matched to a gene: 10. In nucleotides, the CDR3 is TGTGCCAGCAGCTCTGAGCGGGACCATCTGGATACGCAGTATTTT. The encoded protein is CASSSERDHLDTQYF.

The chain employs TRBV11-2 and TRBJ2-3; D is unclear. Germline V gives CDR1 SGHAT, CDR2 FQNNGV. V was cut by 4 bases and J by 2 bases, with 4 bases left in between. The CDR3 runs 12 residues. The CDR3: CASSSYTDTQYF. CDR3 coding DNA: TGTGCCAGCAGCTCTTACACAGATACGCAGTATTTT. The full variable domain, its missing parts supplied by reference TRBV11-2 and TRBJ2-3, is EAGVAQSPRYKIIEKRQSVAFWCNPISGHATLYWYQQILGQGPKLLIQFQNNGVVDDSQLPKDRFSAERLKGVDSTLKIQPAKLEDSAVYLCASSSYTDTQYFGPGTRLTVL.

This sequence joins TRBV18 and TRBJ2-1; 8 bases map to TRBD2. Germline V CDR1 and CDR2: KGHSH, LQKENI. Trimming at V came to 1 base and at J to 6 bases, leaving 5 bases not matched to a gene. CDR3 length: 15 residues. The CDR3 sequence is CASSPQGSGGNEQFF. The DNA of the CDR3 is TGTGCCAGCTCACCACAGGGAAGCGGGGGCAATGAGCAGTTCTTC.

The V call is TRBV27, the J call TRBJ2-7; TRBD1 matches 10 bases. Germline V gene lookup returns CDR1 MNHEY and CDR2 SMNVEV (reference sequence). This CDR3 comprises 15 residues. The junction had 1 base not matched to a gene; V was cut back by 2 bases and J by 0 bases. DNA of the CDR3: TGTGCCAGCAGTTTAGGGACAGGGGCCTCCTACGAGCAGTACTTC. Its translation is CASSLGTGASYEQYF.